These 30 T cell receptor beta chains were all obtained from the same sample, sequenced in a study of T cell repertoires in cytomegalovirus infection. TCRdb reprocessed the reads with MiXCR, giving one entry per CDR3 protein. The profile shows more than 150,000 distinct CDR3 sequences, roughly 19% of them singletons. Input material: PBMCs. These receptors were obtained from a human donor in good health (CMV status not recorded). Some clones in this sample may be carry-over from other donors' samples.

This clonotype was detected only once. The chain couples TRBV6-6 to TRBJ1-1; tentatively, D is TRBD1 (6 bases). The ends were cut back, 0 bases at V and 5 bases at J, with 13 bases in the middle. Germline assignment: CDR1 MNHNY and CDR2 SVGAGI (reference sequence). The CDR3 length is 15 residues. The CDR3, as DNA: TGTGCCAGCAGTTACTCGGCGGGGGCGCATACTGAAGCTTTCTTT. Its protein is CASSYSAGAHTEAFF.

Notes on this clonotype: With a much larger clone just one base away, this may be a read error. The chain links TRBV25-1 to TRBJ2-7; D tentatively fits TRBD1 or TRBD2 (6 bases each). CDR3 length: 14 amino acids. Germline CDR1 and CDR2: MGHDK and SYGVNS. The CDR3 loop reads CARSHGGGSYEQYF. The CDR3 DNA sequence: TGTGCCCGCAGCCACGGAGGGGGGTCCTACGAGCAGTACTTC.

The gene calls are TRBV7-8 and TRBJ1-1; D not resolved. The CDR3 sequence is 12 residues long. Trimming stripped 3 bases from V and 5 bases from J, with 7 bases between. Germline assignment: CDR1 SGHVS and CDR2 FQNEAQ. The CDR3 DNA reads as TGTGCCAGCAGCTTCCGGGTTACTGAAGCTTTCTTT. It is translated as CASSFRVTEAFF.

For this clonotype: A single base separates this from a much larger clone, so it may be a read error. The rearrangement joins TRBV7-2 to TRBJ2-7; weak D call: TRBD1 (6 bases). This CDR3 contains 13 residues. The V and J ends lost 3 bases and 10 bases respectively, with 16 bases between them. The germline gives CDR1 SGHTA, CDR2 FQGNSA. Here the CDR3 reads CASSFETGRDQYF. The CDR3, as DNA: TGTGCCAGCAGCTTCGAGACAGGTCGCGACCAGTACTTC. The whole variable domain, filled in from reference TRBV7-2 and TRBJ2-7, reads GAGVSQSPSNKVTEKGKDVELRCDPISGHTALYWYRQSLGQGLEFLIYFQGNSAPDKSGLPSDRFSAERTGGSVSTLTIQRTQQEDSAVYLCASSFETGRDQYFGPGTRLTVT.

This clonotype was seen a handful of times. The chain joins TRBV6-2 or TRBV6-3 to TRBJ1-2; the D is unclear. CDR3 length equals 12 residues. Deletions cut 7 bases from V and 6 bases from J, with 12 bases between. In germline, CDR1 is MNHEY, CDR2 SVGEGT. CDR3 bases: TGTGCCAGCACAACCCGACCCAATGGCTACACCTTC. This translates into CASTTRPNGYTF.

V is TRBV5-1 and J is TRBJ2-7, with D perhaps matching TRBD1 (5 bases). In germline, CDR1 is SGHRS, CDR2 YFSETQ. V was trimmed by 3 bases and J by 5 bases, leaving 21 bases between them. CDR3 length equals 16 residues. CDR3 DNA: TGCGCCAGCAGCTCGCCTGCAGGGCCCTCAAACAACGAGCAGTACTTC. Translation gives CASSSPAGPSNNEQYF.

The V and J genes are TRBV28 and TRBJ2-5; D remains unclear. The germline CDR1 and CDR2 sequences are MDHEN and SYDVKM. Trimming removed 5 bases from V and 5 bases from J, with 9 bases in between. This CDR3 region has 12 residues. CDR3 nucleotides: TGTGCCAGCAGTAACCCCAATGAGACCCAGTACTTC. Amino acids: CASSNPNETQYF.

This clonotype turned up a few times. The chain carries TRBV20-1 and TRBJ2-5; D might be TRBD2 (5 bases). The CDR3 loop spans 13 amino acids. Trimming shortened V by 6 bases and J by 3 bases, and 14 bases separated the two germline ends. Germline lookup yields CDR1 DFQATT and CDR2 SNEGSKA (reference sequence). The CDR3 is CSAPRDLKETQYF. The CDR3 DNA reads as TGCAGTGCCCCCCGGGATTTAAAAGAGACCCAGTACTTC.

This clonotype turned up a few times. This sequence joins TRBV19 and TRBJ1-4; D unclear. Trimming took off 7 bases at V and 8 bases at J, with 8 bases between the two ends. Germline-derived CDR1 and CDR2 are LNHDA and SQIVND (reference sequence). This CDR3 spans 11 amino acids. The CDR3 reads CASNKEEKLFF. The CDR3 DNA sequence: TGTGCCAGTAACAAAGAGGAAAAACTGTTTTTT.

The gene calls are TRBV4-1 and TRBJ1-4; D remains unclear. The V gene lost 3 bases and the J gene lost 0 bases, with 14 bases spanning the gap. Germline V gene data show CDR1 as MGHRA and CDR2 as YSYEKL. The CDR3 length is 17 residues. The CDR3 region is CASSHGVDQATNEKLFF. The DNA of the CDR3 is TGCGCCAGCAGCCACGGTGTCGACCAAGCAACTAATGAAAAACTGTTTTTT.

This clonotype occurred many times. Here the CDR3 reads CASTVIGGRRTEAFF. As DNA, the CDR3 is TGTGCCAGCACTGTGATTGGGGGTCGGCGGACTGAAGCTTTCTTT. The rearrangement links TRBV6-6 to TRBJ1-1; a weak D match, TRBD1 (5 bases). In germline, CDR1 is MNHNY, CDR2 SVGAGI (reference sequence). The CDR3 loop spans 15 amino acids. V dropped 7 bases and J dropped 5 bases, with 20 bases sitting between them.

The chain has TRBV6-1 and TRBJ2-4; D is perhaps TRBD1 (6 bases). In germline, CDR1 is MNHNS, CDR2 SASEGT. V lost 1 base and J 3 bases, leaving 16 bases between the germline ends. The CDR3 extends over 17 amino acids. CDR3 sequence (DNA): TGTGCCAGCAGTGAAGTATGGGGGCTGAGGGGCAAAAACATTCAGTACTTC. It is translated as CASSEVWGLRGKNIQYF.

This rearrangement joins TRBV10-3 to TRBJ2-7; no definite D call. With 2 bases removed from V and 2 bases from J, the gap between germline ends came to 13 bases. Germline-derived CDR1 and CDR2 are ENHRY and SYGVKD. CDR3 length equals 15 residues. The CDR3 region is CAISENPTFTYEQYF. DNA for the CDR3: TGTGCCATCAGTGAGAACCCGACATTTACCTACGAGCAGTACTTC.

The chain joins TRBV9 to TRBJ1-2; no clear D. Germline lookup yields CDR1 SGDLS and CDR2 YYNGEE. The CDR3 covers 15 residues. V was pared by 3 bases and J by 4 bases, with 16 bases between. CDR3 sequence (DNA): TGTGCCAGCAGCGGACTAGACTCAAACCCCTATGGCTACACCTTC. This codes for CASSGLDSNPYGYTF.

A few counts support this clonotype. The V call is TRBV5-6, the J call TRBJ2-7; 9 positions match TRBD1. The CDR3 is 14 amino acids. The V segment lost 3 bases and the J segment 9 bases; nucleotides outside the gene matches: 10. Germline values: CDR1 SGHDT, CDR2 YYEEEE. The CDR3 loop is CASSSGTGFSVQYF. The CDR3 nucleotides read TGTGCCAGCAGCTCCGGGACAGGGTTTTCAGTGCAGTACTTC.

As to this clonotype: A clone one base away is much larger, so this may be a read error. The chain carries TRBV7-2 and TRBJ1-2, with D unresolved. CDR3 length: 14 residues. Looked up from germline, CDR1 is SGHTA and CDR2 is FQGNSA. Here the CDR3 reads CSSSSDLANYGYTF. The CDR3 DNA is TGTTCCAGCAGCTCGGACCTAGCTAACTATGGCTACACCTTC.

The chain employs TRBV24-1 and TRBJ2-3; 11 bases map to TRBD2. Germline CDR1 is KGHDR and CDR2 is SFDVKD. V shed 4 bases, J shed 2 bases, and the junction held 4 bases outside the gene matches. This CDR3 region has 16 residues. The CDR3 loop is CATSDPGLADTDTQYF. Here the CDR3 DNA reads TGTGCCACCAGTGACCCGGGACTAGCGGACACAGATACGCAGTATTTT.

The CDR3 DNA sequence: TGTGCCAGCACACTAGCGGGAGGGATCTCCTACAATGAGCAGTTCTTC. Protein: CASTLAGGISYNEQFF. The gene calls are TRBV28 and TRBJ2-1; 13 bases match TRBD2. The length of the CDR3 is 16 residues. J was trimmed by 0 bases and V by 7 bases; bases with no gene match: 3. CDR1 and CDR2 (germline): MDHEN, SYDVKM.

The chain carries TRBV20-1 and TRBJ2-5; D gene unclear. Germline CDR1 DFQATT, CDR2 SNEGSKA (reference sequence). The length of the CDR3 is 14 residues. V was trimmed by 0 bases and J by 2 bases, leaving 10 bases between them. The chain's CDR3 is CSAREWTAQETQYF. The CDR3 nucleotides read TGCAGTGCTAGAGAATGGACGGCACAAGAGACCCAGTACTTC.

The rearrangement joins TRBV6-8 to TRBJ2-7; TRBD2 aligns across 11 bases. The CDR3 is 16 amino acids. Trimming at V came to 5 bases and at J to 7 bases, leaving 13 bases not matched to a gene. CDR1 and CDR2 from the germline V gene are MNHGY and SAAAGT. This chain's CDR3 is CASSRLAGGPTREQYF. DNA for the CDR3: TGTGCCAGCAGTCGATTAGCGGGGGGGCCGACTAGGGAGCAGTACTTC.

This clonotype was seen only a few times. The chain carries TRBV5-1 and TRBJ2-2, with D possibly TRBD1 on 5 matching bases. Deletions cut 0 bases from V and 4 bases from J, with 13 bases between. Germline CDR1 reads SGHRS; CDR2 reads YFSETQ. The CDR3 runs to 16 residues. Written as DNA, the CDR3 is TGCGCCAGCAGCTTGGAATGGCAGGGCCCCACCGGGGAGCTGTTTTTT. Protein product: CASSLEWQGPTGELFF.

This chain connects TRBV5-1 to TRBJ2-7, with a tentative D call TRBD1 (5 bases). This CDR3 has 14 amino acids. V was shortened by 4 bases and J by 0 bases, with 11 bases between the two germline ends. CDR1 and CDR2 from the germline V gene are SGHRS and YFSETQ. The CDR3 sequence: CASSPAGYSYEQYF. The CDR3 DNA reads TGCGCCAGCAGCCCTGCAGGGTACTCCTACGAGCAGTACTTC.

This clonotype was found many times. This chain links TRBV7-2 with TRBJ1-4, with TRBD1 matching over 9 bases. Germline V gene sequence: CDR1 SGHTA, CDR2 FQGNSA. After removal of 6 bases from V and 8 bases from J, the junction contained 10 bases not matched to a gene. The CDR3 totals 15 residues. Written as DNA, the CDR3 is TGTGCCAGCAGTAGTCCACAGGGGGCGAGGGAAAAACTGTTTTTT. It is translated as CASSSPQGAREKLFF.

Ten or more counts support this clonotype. The CDR3 coding sequence is TGTGCCAGCAGCCGTGGACAGGGGGCCCCCTACGAGCAGTACTTC. As protein: CASSRGQGAPYEQYF. This chain links TRBV7-2 with TRBJ2-7, with 11 bases fitting TRBD1. With V trimmed by 5 bases and J by 2 bases, 5 bases remained unmatched. Germline V CDR1 and CDR2: SGHTA, FQGNSA. This CDR3 comprises 15 residues. Variable domain in full (rest from reference TRBV7-2 and TRBJ2-7): GAGVSQSPSNKVTEKGKDVELRCDPISGHTALYWYRQSLGQGLEFLIYFQGNSAPDKSGLPSDRFSAERTGGSVSTLTIQRTQQEDSAVYLCASSRGQGAPYEQYFGPGTRLTVT.

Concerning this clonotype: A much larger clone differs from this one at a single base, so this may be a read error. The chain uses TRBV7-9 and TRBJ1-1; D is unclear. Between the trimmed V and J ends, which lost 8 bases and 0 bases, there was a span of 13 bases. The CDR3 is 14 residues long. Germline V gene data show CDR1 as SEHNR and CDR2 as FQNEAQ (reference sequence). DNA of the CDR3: TGTGCCAGCGTTCGGGGAGGGTTGAACACTGAAGCTTTCTTT. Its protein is CASVRGGLNTEAFF.

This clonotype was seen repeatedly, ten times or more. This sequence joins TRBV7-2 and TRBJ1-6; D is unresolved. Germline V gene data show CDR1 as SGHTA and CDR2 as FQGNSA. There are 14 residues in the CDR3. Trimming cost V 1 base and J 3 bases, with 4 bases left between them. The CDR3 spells CASSLGIYNSPLHF. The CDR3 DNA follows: TGTGCCAGCAGCTTAGGGATCTATAATTCACCCCTCCACTTT.

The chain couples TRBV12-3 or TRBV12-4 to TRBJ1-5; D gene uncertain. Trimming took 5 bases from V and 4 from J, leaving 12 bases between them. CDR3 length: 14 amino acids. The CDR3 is CASSPRRSNQPQHF. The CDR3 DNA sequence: TGTGCCAGCAGTCCTAGACGGAGTAATCAGCCCCAGCATTTT.

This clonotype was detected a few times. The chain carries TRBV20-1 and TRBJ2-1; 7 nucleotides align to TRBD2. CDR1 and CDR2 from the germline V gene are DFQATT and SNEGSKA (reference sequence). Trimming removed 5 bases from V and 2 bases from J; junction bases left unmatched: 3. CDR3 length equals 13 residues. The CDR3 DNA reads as TGCAGTGCTCAAGCGGGAACCTACAATGAGCAGTTCTTC. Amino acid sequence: CSAQAGTYNEQFF.

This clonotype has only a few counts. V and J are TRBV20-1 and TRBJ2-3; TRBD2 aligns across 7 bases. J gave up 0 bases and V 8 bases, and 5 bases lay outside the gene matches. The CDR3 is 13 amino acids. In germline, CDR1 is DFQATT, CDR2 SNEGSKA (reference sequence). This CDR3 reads CSSREASTDTQYF. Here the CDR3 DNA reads TGCAGTTCTCGGGAGGCTAGCACAGATACGCAGTATTTT.

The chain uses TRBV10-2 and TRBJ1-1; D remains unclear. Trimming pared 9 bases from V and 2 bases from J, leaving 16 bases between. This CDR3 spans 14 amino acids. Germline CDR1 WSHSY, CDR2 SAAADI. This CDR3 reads CASRGRTENTEAFF. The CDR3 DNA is TGCGCCAGTCGAGGGCGGACCGAAAACACTGAAGCTTTCTTT.